The 20 T cell receptor beta chains presented below share a single source sample, sequenced in a study of lymphopenia after photon versus proton radiotherapy. This table comes from immunoSEQ multiplex PCR, and its TCRdb copy is limited to in-frame clones, with some not included. Of tens of thousands of clones detected, nearly 85% appear once; the ten largest clones hold 14%. This specimen consisted of peripheral blood, obtained from a patient treated with proton-based radiotherapy. The receptors here all came from a woman aged 65 to 85 with pancreatic cancer.

As for this clone: Mismatch with germline at one junction end may stem from a read error. The CDR3 spells CAWSLRGDETF. The CDR3 nucleotides are TGTGCCTGGTCCCTGCGAGGGGACGAAACCTTT. The rearrangement uses TRBV30 and TRBJ1-1; D possibly corresponds to TRBD1 (5 bases). CDR1 and CDR2 (germline): GTSNPN, SVGIG (reference sequence). This CDR3 spans 11 amino acids.

The chain couples TRBV19 to TRBJ1-1; 7 bases are a match to TRBD1. The CDR3 totals 14 residues. Germline CDR1 is LNHDA and CDR2 is SQIVND (reference sequence). V was clipped by 5 bases and J by 4 bases; unmatched bases: 7. The CDR3 sequence: CASSEGALSTEAFF. As DNA, the CDR3 is TGTGCCAGTAGTGAGGGGGCGCTTAGCACTGAAGCTTTCTTT.

CDR3 residues: CASSLGSGPEQFF. The CDR3 DNA is TGCGCCAGCAGCTTGGGGAGCGGCCCAGAGCAGTTCTTC. The chain employs TRBV5-1 and TRBJ2-1; perhaps TRBD2 as D (5 bases). In germline, CDR1 is SGHRS, CDR2 YFSETQ. With 0 bases removed from V and 10 bases from J, the gap between germline ends came to 11 bases. The CDR3 extends over 13 amino acids.

The chain combines TRBV6-1 with TRBJ1-1, with D hard to call. In germline, CDR1 is MNHNS, CDR2 SASEGT. This CDR3 region has 14 residues. With 6 bases removed from V and 10 bases from J, the gap between germline ends came to 21 bases. The CDR3 region has the DNA TGTGCCAGCAGGCGGCAGGAAGGAGAAACGGGAGCTTTCTTT. Its translation: CASRRQEGETGAFF.

The J gene is TRBJ1-5, the V gene TRBV27; maybe TRBD1 (5 bases). V lost 1 base and J lost 2, with 12 bases in between. The CDR3 totals 16 residues. Germline assignment: CDR1 MNHEY and CDR2 SMNVEV (reference sequence). CDR3 DNA sequence: TGTGCCAGCAGTTTATGGGGCAGGCTAGGCAATCAGCCCCAGCATTTT. Amino acids: CASSLWGRLGNQPQHF.

The chain combines TRBV2 with TRBJ2-5; D is uncertain. Matching the DNA end better, TRBJ2-7 makes the J call doubtful. The CDR3 sequence is 13 residues long. The germline V gene encodes CDR1 SNHLY and CDR2 FYNNEI. The CDR3 loop reads CASSYSHSYEQYF. The CDR3 nucleotides read TGTGCCAGCAGTTACAGCCATTCCTACGAGCAGTACTTC.

This rearrangement joins TRBV5-4 to TRBJ1-1; 8 nucleotides align to TRBD1. Germline-derived CDR1 and CDR2 are SGHNT and YYREEE (reference sequence). The CDR3 loop spans 16 amino acids. J lost 5 bases, V lost 0 bases, and 9 bases had no gene match. CDR3 loop: CASSLAGGTRKTEAFF. The CDR3 region has the DNA TGTGCCAGCAGCTTGGCAGGGGGCACCCGGAAGACTGAAGCTTTCTTT.

J is TRBJ2-7 and V is TRBV5-6; D unclear. Germline CDR1 SGHDT, CDR2 YYEEEE. V dropped 0 bases and J dropped 0 bases, with 7 bases sitting between them. The CDR3 extends over 14 amino acids. The DNA for the CDR3 is TGTGCCAGCAGCTTGGACTGGGCCTCCTACGAGCAGTACTTC. This translates into CASSLDWASYEQYF. Complete variable domain (other parts from reference TRBV5-6 and TRBJ2-7): DAGVTQSPTHLIKTRGQQVTLRCSPKSGHDTVSWYQQALGQGPQFIFQYYEEEERQRGNFPDRFSGHQFPNYSSELNVNALLLGDSALYLCASSLDWASYEQYFGPGTRLTVT.

With regard to this clone: The sample has other DNA sequences that encode this CDR3 too. The chain recombines TRBV28 with TRBJ2-7; 8 bases line up with TRBD1. The CDR3 is made up of 13 amino acids. V dropped 8 bases and J dropped 5; count of bases not matched to a gene: 8. The germline CDR1 and CDR2 sequences are MDHEN and SYDVKM. The CDR3 spells CASRTGGGDEQYF. The CDR3, as DNA: TGTGCCAGCCGAACAGGGGGAGGTGACGAGCAGTACTTC.

This clone was observed a handful of times. The chain uses TRBV7-9 and TRBJ1-2; D is perhaps TRBD1 (6 bases). V shed 5 bases and J shed 2 bases, with 9 bases lying between them. CDR1 and CDR2 (germline): SEHNR, FQNEAQ (reference sequence). CDR3 length: 13 amino acids. CDR3 in DNA: TGTGCCAGCAGCCCCGACAGGAACTATGGCTACACCTTC. This gives the protein CASSPDRNYGYTF.

The rearrangement uses TRBV16 and TRBJ1-2; TRBD1 matches at 7 bases. This CDR3 spans 15 amino acids. Trimming took 4 bases from V and 0 from J; bases not matched to a gene: 5. Germline values: CDR1 KGHSY, CDR2 FQNENV. CDR3 bases: TGTGCCAGCAGCCCGGGACAGTACTCTAACTATGGCTACACCTTC. Its protein product is CASSPGQYSNYGYTF.

The V and J genes are TRBV18 and TRBJ1-2; tentatively, D is TRBD1 (6 bases). Germline assignment: CDR1 KGHSH and CDR2 LQKENI. The CDR3 contains 14 residues. V was shortened by 3 bases and J by 5 bases, with 13 bases between the two germline ends. In DNA, the CDR3 is TGTGCCAGCTCACCCCAGGGGCAGGGGTATGGCTACACCTTC. This sequence encodes CASSPQGQGYGYTF.

The chain has TRBV6-5 and TRBJ1-1; D is possibly TRBD1 (6 bases). Germline V gene sequence: CDR1 MNHEY, CDR2 SVGAGI. This CDR3 is 15 amino acids long. Between the trimmed V and J ends, which lost 7 bases and 1 base, there was a span of 16 bases. CDR3 DNA sequence: TGTGCCAGCACCCAAGGGACAAACCCGAACACTGAAGCTTTCTTT. Its translation is CASTQGTNPNTEAFF.

The chain joins TRBV18 to TRBJ2-5; D is undetermined. V lost 2 bases and J 2 bases, leaving 3 bases between the germline ends. CDR3 size: 12 residues. Germline loops: CDR1 KGHSH, CDR2 LQKENI. In nucleotides, the CDR3 is TGTGCCAGCTCACCATTGCAAGAGACCCAGTACTTC. This sequence encodes CASSPLQETQYF.

The chain carries TRBV6-5 and TRBJ1-1; D uncertain. Per the germline V gene, CDR1 is MNHEY and CDR2 is SVGAGI. V gave up 6 bases and J gave up 4 bases, with 12 bases separating them. The CDR3 contains 13 residues. The DNA for the CDR3 is TGTGCCAGCAGCGAAACAGTTCGCACTGAAGCTTTCTTT. Encoded protein: CASSETVRTEAFF.

The chain joins TRBV19 to TRBJ1-6; tentative D call: TRBD1 (5 bases). The CDR3 spans 14 residues. CDR1 is LNHDA and CDR2 is SQIVND in the germline V gene (reference sequence). With 3 bases removed from V and 8 bases from J, the gap between germline ends came to 11 bases. The DNA of the CDR3 is TGTGCCAGTAGTATCCAGGGCGCGGATTCACCCCTCCACTTT. This sequence encodes CASSIQGADSPLHF. The full variable domain, with the rest looked up from reference TRBV19 and TRBJ1-6, is DGGITQSPKYLFRKEGQNVTLSCEQNLNHDAMYWYRQDPGQGLRLIYYSQIVNDFQKGDIAEGYSVSREKKESFPLTVTSAQKNPTAFYLCASSIQGADSPLHFGNGTRLTVT.

V is TRBV5-1 and J is TRBJ2-2; TRBD1 might be the D (5 bases). Between the trimmed V and J ends, which lost 0 bases and 5 bases, there was a span of 11 bases. Germline CDR1 and CDR2: SGHRS and YFSETQ. This CDR3 has 15 residues. The CDR3 region is CASSLAQGDTGELFF. The CDR3 DNA is TGCGCCAGCAGCTTGGCCCAGGGTGATACCGGGGAGCTGTTTTTT.

This clone has just a few counts. The chain combines TRBV11-2 with TRBJ2-1, with D possibly being TRBD1 or TRBD2 (5 bases each). With 6 bases removed from V and 10 bases from J, the gap between germline ends came to 10 bases. CDR3 length: 11 residues. Germline assignment: CDR1 SGHAT and CDR2 FQNNGV. The CDR3 DNA is TGTGCCAGCAGACTAGGGGTGGAGCAGTTCTTC. Translation gives CASRLGVEQFF.

The gene calls are TRBV7-9 and TRBJ1-5; D is ambiguous. This CDR3 region has 15 residues. Trimming left V 5 bases short and J 3 bases short, with 14 bases between. Looked up from germline, CDR1 is SEHNR and CDR2 is FQNEAQ (reference sequence). CDR3 loop: CASSPSGTNNQPQHF. The DNA of the CDR3 is TGTGCCAGCAGCCCGTCCGGCACAAACAATCAGCCCCAGCATTTT.

The gene calls are TRBV28 and TRBJ2-3; D tentatively fits TRBD1 or TRBD2 (5 bases each). The germline V and J ends were trimmed by 2 bases and 8 bases, with 17 bases remaining between them. The CDR3 has 15 amino acids. Germline loops: CDR1 MDHEN, CDR2 SYDVKM. CDR3 sequence: CASSLAESGPGTQYF. The CDR3 DNA reads TGTGCCAGCAGTTTAGCCGAATCGGGGCCGGGTACGCAGTATTTT. The variable domain in full, with the rest retrieved from reference TRBV28 and TRBJ2-3, is DVKVTQSSRYLVKRTGEKVFLECVQDMDHENMFWYRQDPGLGLRLIYFSYDVKMKEKGDIPEGYSVSREKKERFSLILESASTNQTSMYLCASSLAESGPGTQYFGPGTRLTVL.